The 27 T cell receptor beta chains in this list originate from one sample, sequenced in a study of blood T cells in healthy people across ages. The authors ran a second PCR of roughly 6 to 12 cycles using a sample-barcoded 5' primer and a J-beta primer mix. In TCRdb, the 5' RACE reads were re-called with MiXCR into one record per CDR3 protein. This table holds 600,000 or so distinct CDR3 sequences, approximately 30% found once. The material sequenced was blood. The receptors were gathered from a woman of 80 years or more in good health.

This clonotype was detected only a few times. V gene TRBV12-3 or TRBV12-4 combines with J gene TRBJ2-2, with D unresolved. Trimming pared 6 bases from V and 0 bases from J, leaving 2 bases between. This CDR3 comprises 12 residues. As DNA, the CDR3 is TGTGCCAGCAGAACGAACACCGGGGAGCTGTTTTTT. Translating gives CASRTNTGELFF.

The chain recombines TRBV6-2 or TRBV6-3 with TRBJ2-2; the match to TRBD2 covers 11 bases. The junction had 5 bases not matched to a gene; V was cut back by 2 bases and J by 3 bases. This CDR3 has 17 residues. CDR1 and CDR2 from the germline V gene are MNHEY and SVGEGT. CDR3 in amino acids: CASSYPLTSGDTGELFF. The CDR3 DNA reads TGTGCCAGCAGTTACCCTCTGACTAGCGGGGACACCGGGGAGCTGTTTTTT.

This clonotype showed up many times. The chain has TRBV3-1 and TRBJ2-5, with TRBD2 as a possible D gene (5 bases). The CDR3 sequence is 15 residues long. Germline CDR1 reads LGHDT; CDR2 reads YNNKEL (reference sequence). V dropped 2 bases and J dropped 1 base, with 11 bases sitting between them. The CDR3 region is CASSQRGPSQETQYF. The DNA for the CDR3 is TGTGCCAGCAGCCAAAGAGGGCCGAGCCAAGAGACCCAGTACTTC.

The CDR3 loop reads CAWLPGGQRSYGYTF. DNA for the CDR3: TGTGCCTGGCTCCCCGGGGGACAACGGAGCTATGGCTACACCTTC. The chain links TRBV30 to TRBJ1-2; D possibly corresponds to TRBD1 (6 bases). The CDR3 runs to 15 residues. CDR1 and CDR2 from the germline V gene are GTSNPN and SVGIG (reference sequence). V dropped 5 bases and J dropped 4 bases, with 20 bases sitting between them.

This clonotype was detected a few times. The chain employs TRBV15 and TRBJ2-3; TRBD2 is a possible D gene (6 bases). Germline values: CDR1 LNHNV, CDR2 YYDKDF (reference sequence). The CDR3 is 15 residues long. V lost 3 bases and J 0 bases, leaving 10 bases between the germline ends. CDR3 amino acids: CATSRVAASTDTQYF. CDR3 nucleotide sequence: TGTGCCACCAGCAGGGTAGCGGCAAGCACAGATACGCAGTATTTT.

This clonotype was seen many times. This chain uses TRBV12-3 or TRBV12-4 with TRBJ1-1; D gene uncertain. This CDR3 region has 12 residues. V shed 6 bases and J shed 10 bases, with 15 bases lying between them. CDR3 protein: CASRPQGKAAFF. CDR3 DNA: TGTGCCAGCAGACCCCAAGGGAAGGCAGCTTTCTTT.

With respect to this clonotype: One junction end does not reproduce the germline sequence, and a read error may be involved. The chain combines TRBV6-5 with TRBJ1-1; D is perhaps TRBD1 (5 bases). The germline V gene has CDR1 MNHEY and CDR2 SVGAGI. The CDR3 contains 15 residues. Written as DNA, the CDR3 is TGTGCCAACAGTTACTCGGGAATTGGGGGCACTGAAGCTTTCTTT. It encodes CANSYSGIGGTEAFF.

The table lists this clonotype with many counts. V usage is TRBV5-1 and J usage is TRBJ2-7; either TRBD1 or TRBD2 may supply D (5 bases each). V lost 4 bases and J lost 2, with 16 bases in between. The germline gives CDR1 SGHRS, CDR2 YFSETQ. The CDR3 runs to 15 residues. CDR3 region: CASSPRDRLAYEQYF. The CDR3 coding sequence is TGCGCCAGCAGCCCCCGGGACCGCCTGGCCTACGAGCAGTACTTC.

This clonotype was observed many times. The rearrangement joins TRBV6-1 to TRBJ2-3; 8 nucleotides match TRBD1. Germline V CDR1 and CDR2: MNHNS, SASEGT. Unmatched junction bases numbered 5, after V lost 8 bases and J lost 1 base. This CDR3 region has 14 residues. In nucleotides, the CDR3 is TGTGCCAGCTCCAGGGGGCCCCGCACAGATACGCAGTATTTT. This gives the protein CASSRGPRTDTQYF.

The rearrangement joins TRBV27 to TRBJ2-7; no reliable D call. The CDR3 runs 13 residues. The germline V gene has CDR1 MNHEY and CDR2 SMNVEV (reference sequence). V shed 8 bases and J shed 4 bases, with 15 bases lying between them. CDR3 protein: CASRPGMGYEQYF. CDR3 bases: TGTGCCAGCCGGCCAGGAATGGGGTACGAGCAGTACTTC.

This clonotype was seen a handful of times. This chain uses TRBV30 with TRBJ1-2; D not certain. The V end lost 3 bases, the J end lost 2 bases, and 16 bases lay between the germline ends. The CDR3 length is 15 residues. Germline-derived CDR1 and CDR2 are GTSNPN and SVGIG (reference sequence). The CDR3 DNA is TGTGCCTGGAGCAGACCCCAGTCCTCCAACTATGGCTACACCTTC. Translating it yields CAWSRPQSSNYGYTF.

This clonotype was recorded only once. The CDR3 sequence: CSARVGSSLYEQYF. CDR3 bases: TGCAGTGCTAGAGTGGGGTCCTCTTTGTACGAGCAGTACTTC. The J gene is TRBJ2-7, the V gene TRBV20-1; D gene uncertain. Trimming left V 1 base short and J 4 bases short, with 14 bases between. Per the germline V gene, CDR1 is DFQATT and CDR2 is SNEGSKA (reference sequence). The CDR3 has 14 amino acids.

This clonotype was seen a few times. The CDR3 DNA sequence: TGTGCCAGCCCGGGGAATGGCCGGGGGGGAAACACCATATATTTT. Amino acid sequence: CASPGNGRGGNTIYF. The chain is built from TRBV12-3 or TRBV12-4 and TRBJ1-3, with a possible D match to TRBD1 (5 bases). Trimming shortened V by 8 bases and J by 4 bases, and 18 bases separated the two germline ends. This CDR3 spans 15 amino acids.

This clonotype turned up a few times. This chain links TRBV2 with TRBJ1-2; TRBD1 aligns across 8 bases. In germline, CDR1 is SNHLY, CDR2 FYNNEI. J was trimmed by 7 bases and V by 6 bases; bases with no gene match: 16. The CDR3 has 16 amino acids. In DNA form, the CDR3 reads TGTGCCAGCAGAGGACAGGGAGGCGTTGCTGTGGCTGGCTACACCTTC. This sequence encodes CASRGQGGVAVAGYTF.

This clonotype was counted between two and nine times. Given a much more abundant clone one base away, this may be a read error. The chain has TRBV7-9 and TRBJ2-5; 7 bases map to TRBD2. CDR1 SEHNR and CDR2 FQNEAQ come from the germline V gene (reference sequence). J was trimmed by 11 bases and V by 3 bases; bases with no gene match: 9. CDR3 length: 13 residues. As DNA, the CDR3 is TGTGCCAGCAGCTTTTTGGGGGGGAGGGAGCAGTACTTC. This encodes CASSFLGGREQYF. Full variable domain (outside the CDR3, taken from reference TRBV7-9 and TRBJ2-5): DTGVSQNPRHKITKRGQNVTFRCDPISEHNRLYWYRQTLGQGPEFLTYFQNEAQLEKSRLLSDRFSAERPKGSFSTLEIQRTEQGDSAMYLCASSFLGGREQYFGPGTRLLVL.

This clonotype has only a few counts. This may come from a read error, since a much larger clone is one base off. The chain has TRBV29-1 and TRBJ2-7; the D gene could be TRBD1 or TRBD2 (6 bases each). This CDR3 has 15 amino acids. The V gene lost 2 bases and the J gene lost 4 bases, with 18 bases spanning the gap. Germline-derived CDR1 and CDR2 are SQVTM and ANQGSEA. The DNA for the CDR3 is TGCAGCGTTGAATTGTTATCTGGGGGGCGGTACGAGCAGTACTTC. Encoded protein: CSVELLSGGRYEQYF.

As regards this clonotype: An end of the junction differs from the germline gene, which may be a read error. This chain uses TRBV12-3 or TRBV12-4 with TRBJ1-2; D perhaps matches TRBD1 (6 bases). CDR3 length: 18 residues. CDR3 protein: CASTLGGDATRLNYGYTF. CDR3 bases: TGTGCCAGCACTTTAGGGGGGGACGCCACTCGCCTAAACTATGGCTACACCTTC.

The V and J genes are TRBV3-1 and TRBJ1-1, with 7 bases lining up with TRBD1. The V gene's germline CDR1 is LGHDT and CDR2 YNNKEL (reference sequence). There are 14 residues in the CDR3. J was trimmed by 3 bases and V by 4 bases; bases with no gene match: 5. CDR3 sequence: CASSLGGMYTEAFF. In DNA, the CDR3 is TGTGCCAGCAGCCTAGGGGGCATGTACACTGAAGCTTTCTTT.

This clonotype was seen ten or more times. The rearrangement uses TRBV20-1 and TRBJ1-1; TRBD1 agrees at 8 bases. Germline V gene lookup returns CDR1 DFQATT and CDR2 SNEGSKA (reference sequence). CDR3 length equals 12 residues. The V and J ends lost 5 bases and 4 bases, in that order; junction bases with no gene match: 3. The CDR3 loop reads CSALQGGTEAFF. CDR3 nucleotides: TGCAGTGCTTTACAGGGGGGCACTGAAGCTTTCTTT.

CDR3 region: CASSLFRATNTEAFF. The CDR3 nucleotides read TGTGCCAGCAGCTTATTCCGGGCGACGAACACTGAAGCTTTCTTT. V and J are TRBV7-8 and TRBJ1-1; the D is unclear. The ends were cut back, 2 bases at V and 1 base at J, with 11 bases in the middle. From germline, CDR1 is SGHVS and CDR2 FQNEAQ. The CDR3 runs 15 residues.

This clonotype was counted a few times. The J gene is TRBJ2-3, the V gene TRBV2; D ambiguous. Trimming took off 1 base at V and 9 bases at J, with 8 bases between the two ends. The CDR3 runs 12 residues. Germline lookup yields CDR1 SNHLY and CDR2 FYNNEI. The CDR3 DNA sequence: TGTGCCAGCAGTGAAGGCCCGAGGACGCAGTATTTT. This translates into CASSEGPRTQYF.

This clonotype was seen repeatedly, ten times or more. The V gene is TRBV4-2, the J gene TRBJ2-7, with D possibly matching TRBD1 (7 bases). Per germline, CDR1 LGHNA and CDR2 YNFKEQ. The CDR3 contains 14 residues. Trimming removed 3 bases from V and 3 bases from J, with 12 bases in between. The CDR3 nucleotides read TGTGCCAGCAGCCAGGGCGGGACAGTCTACGAGCAGTACTTC. Translating it yields CASSQGGTVYEQYF.

Regarding this clonotype: It may be a read error: a sequence one base away is much more abundant. This chain links TRBV20-1 with TRBJ1-5; 7 nucleotides line up with TRBD1. This CDR3 has 16 amino acids. Germline V gives CDR1 DFQATT, CDR2 SNEGSKA (reference sequence). With V trimmed by 0 bases and J by 5 bases, 10 bases remained unmatched. The CDR3: CSARDTGRGYYQPQHF. The CDR3 DNA follows: TGCAGTGCTAGAGATACGGGCAGGGGGTACTATCAGCCCCAGCATTTT.

V usage is TRBV7-2 and J usage is TRBJ2-7; 8 nucleotides align to TRBD2. V lost 5 bases, J lost 4 bases, and 4 bases stayed unmatched. The CDR3 is 13 amino acids. Germline V gene data show CDR1 as SGHTA and CDR2 as FQGNSA. In DNA, the CDR3 is TGTGCCAGCAGCGGGGGACTAGTGTACGAGCAGTACTTC. Protein product: CASSGGLVYEQYF.

As concerns this clonotype: The junction differs from germline at one of its ends, possibly a read error. The chain has TRBV5-1 and TRBJ1-1; tentatively, D is TRBD1 (6 bases). This CDR3 comprises 15 residues. Germline-derived CDR1 and CDR2 are SGHRS and YFSETQ. As DNA, the CDR3 is TGCGCCAGCAGTTTGGGGTATTCGGGACAACTTGAAGCTTTCTTT. Its translation is CASSLGYSGQLEAFF.

The chain recombines TRBV20-1 with TRBJ1-1, with TRBD1 as a possible D gene (6 bases). Trimming left V 3 bases short and J 3 bases short, with 14 bases between. The CDR3 length is 14 residues. From germline, CDR1 is DFQATT and CDR2 SNEGSKA (reference sequence). CDR3: CSARRNRVDTEAFF. The CDR3 DNA is TGCAGTGCTAGGCGTAACAGGGTGGACACTGAAGCTTTCTTT.

The V call is TRBV20-1, the J call TRBJ2-6, with 11 bases fitting TRBD2. The ends lost 1 base at V and 0 bases at J; junction bases unmatched: 8. The CDR3 is 19 residues long. Germline values: CDR1 DFQATT, CDR2 SNEGSKA (reference sequence). The CDR3: CSARGLAGSAGSGANVLTF. The CDR3, as DNA: TGCAGTGCTAGAGGACTAGCGGGATCAGCAGGCTCTGGGGCCAACGTCCTGACTTTC.